Reported below is one T cell receptor (beta chain). Its specificity is not known. The sample belongs to a study of breast tumors, draining lymph nodes, adjacent tissues. General observations from the study: Data fit most tumor T cells coming from lymph node, expanding in tumor. Tumor repertoires ranked between lymph nodes and nontumor tissue in diversity, with V and J gene preferences. Luminal-like breast cancer showed significantly greater tumor-nontumor repertoire similarity than basal-like breast cancer did.

Breast cancer patients provided tissue from their axillary draining lymph nodes. TCRdb processed the multiplex PCR reads anew with MiXCR; each CDR3 protein has one entry. The sample includes around 290,000 distinct CDR3 sequences, 30% seen only once; the top ten take about 1.2%. V lost 4 bases, J lost 2 bases, and 8 bases lay in between. There are 13 residues in the CDR3. CDR1 is LGHNA, CDR2 YNFKEQ, per germline. This TCR came from a female donor with breast cancer. Some clones in this sample may be carry-over from other donors' samples. The chain is built from TRBV4-2 and TRBJ2-5, with D tentatively TRBD1 or TRBD2 (5 bases each). Sequenced input: axillary lymph node tissue. The CDR3, as DNA: TGTGCCAGCAGCCGGGACGAACAAGAGACCCAGTACTTC. It specifies CASSRDEQETQYF.